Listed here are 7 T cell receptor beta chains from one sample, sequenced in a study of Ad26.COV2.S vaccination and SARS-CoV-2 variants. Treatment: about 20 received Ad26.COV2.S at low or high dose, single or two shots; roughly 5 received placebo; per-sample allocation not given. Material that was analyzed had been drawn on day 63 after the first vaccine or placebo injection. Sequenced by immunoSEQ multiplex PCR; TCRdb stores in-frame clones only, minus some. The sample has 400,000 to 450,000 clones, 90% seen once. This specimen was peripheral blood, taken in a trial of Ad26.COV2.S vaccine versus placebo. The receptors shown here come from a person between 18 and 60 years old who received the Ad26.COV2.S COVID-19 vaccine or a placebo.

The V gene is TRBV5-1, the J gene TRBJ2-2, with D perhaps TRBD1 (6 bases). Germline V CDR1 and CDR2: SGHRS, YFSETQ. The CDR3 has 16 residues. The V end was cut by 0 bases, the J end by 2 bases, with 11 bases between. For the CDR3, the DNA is TGCGCCAGCAGCTTGGGGTGGACAGCCAACACCGGGGAGCTGTTTTTT. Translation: CASSLGWTANTGELFF. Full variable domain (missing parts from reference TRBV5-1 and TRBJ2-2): KAGVTQTPRYLIKTRGQQVTLSCSPISGHRSVSWYQQTPGQGLQFLFEYFSETQRNKGNFPGRFSGRQFSNSRSEMNVSTLELGDSALYLCASSLGWTANTGELFFGEGSRLTVL.

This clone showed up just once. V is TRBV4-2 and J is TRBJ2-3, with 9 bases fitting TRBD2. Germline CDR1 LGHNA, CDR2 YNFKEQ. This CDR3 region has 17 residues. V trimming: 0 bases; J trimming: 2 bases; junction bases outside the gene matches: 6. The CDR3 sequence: CASSQDRLAGNTDTQYF. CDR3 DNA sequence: TGTGCCAGCAGCCAAGATCGGCTAGCGGGAAACACAGATACGCAGTATTTT.

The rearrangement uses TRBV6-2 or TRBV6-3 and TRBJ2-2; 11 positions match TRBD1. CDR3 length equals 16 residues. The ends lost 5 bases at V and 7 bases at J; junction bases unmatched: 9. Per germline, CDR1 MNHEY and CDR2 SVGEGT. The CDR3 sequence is CASSRRTGGANGELFF. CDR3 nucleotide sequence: TGTGCCAGCAGTAGGCGGACAGGGGGCGCGAACGGGGAGCTGTTTTTT.

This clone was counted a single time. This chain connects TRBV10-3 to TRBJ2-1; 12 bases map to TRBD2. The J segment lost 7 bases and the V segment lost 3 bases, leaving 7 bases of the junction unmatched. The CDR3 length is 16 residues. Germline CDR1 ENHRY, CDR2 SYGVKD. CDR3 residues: CAISDLTSGRGNEQFF. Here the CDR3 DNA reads TGTGCCATCAGTGACCTGACTAGCGGGAGAGGAAATGAGCAGTTCTTC.

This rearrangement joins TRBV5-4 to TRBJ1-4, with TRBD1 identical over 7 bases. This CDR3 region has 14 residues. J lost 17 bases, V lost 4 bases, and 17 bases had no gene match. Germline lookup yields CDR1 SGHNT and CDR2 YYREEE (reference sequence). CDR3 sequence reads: CASSRRDSGDSFFF. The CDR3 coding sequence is TGTGCCAGCAGCCGCCGGGACAGTGGGGATTCCTTTTTTTTT.

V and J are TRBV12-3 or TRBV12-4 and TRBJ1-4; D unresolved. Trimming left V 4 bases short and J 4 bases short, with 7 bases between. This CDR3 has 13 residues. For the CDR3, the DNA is TGTGCCAGCAGTTCCTCCAATAATGAAAAACTGTTTTTT. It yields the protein CASSSSNNEKLFF.

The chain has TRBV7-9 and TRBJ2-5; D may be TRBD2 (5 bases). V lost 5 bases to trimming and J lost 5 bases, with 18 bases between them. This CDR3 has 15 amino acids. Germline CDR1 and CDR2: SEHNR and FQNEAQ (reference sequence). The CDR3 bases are TGTGCCAGCAGCGTAGGATCGGGGTACAGTGAGACCCAGTACTTC. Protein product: CASSVGSGYSETQYF.